The clone carrying this T cell receptor beta chain was seen only a few times. Its antigen is undetermined. The repertoire was sequenced with immunoSEQ multiplex PCR; TCRdb's copy has only in-frame clones and lacks some. The table lists about 2 million clones, just under 95% of them singletons. This specimen comes from a study of shared clonotypes between healthy human individuals. Study as a whole: Those who served as donors were a couple of women and a few men between the ages of 18 and 49. Points from the study as a whole: Clonotypes which were not shared had lower generation probabilities than clonotypes that all four donors shared.

CD45RO-negative, CCR7-selected cells formed the naive CD8 fraction, which excluded terminally differentiated effector memory CD45RA+ cells. The CDR3 runs to 14 residues. The ends lost 4 bases at V and 2 bases at J; junction bases unmatched: 2. Per the germline V gene, CDR1 is SGHNT and CDR2 is YYREEE (reference sequence). Source material: naive CD8+ T cells sorted from blood. The chain couples TRBV5-4 to TRBJ2-7, with TRBD2 identical over 11 bases. This clonotype was obtained from a young man in good health. In DNA, the CDR3 is TGTGCCAGCAGCATGACTAGCGGGACCTACGAGCAGTACTTC. Encoded protein: CASSMTSGTYEQYF. The full variable domain, its missing parts supplied by reference TRBV5-4 and TRBJ2-7, is ETGVTQSPTHLIKTRGQQVTLRCSSQSGHNTVSWYQQALGQGPQFIFQYYREEENGRGNFPPRFSGLQFPNYSSELNVNALELDDSALYLCASSMTSGTYEQYFGPGTRLTVT.